Reported below is one T cell receptor beta chain. These data belong to a study of tumor-infiltrating lymphocytes in primary liver carcinoma. The input was 450 to 550 ng total RNA; TCR beta cDNA was made from it with a constant-region primer. Amplification in three nested multiplex PCR rounds with slightly modified ARM-PCR gave rise to TCR beta libraries. The two initial PCR rounds, nine to eleven cycles each, used TRBV1-TRBV30 forward and C-beta reverse primers. TCRdb ran MiXCR on the multiplex PCR reads and lists one entry per CDR3 protein. The sample has about 54,000 distinct CDR3 sequences; around 79% are singletons. From roughly 18-30 mg of unsorted bulk tissue, DNA and RNA were co-extracted together. The V gene's germline CDR1 is SGHRS and CDR2 YFSETQ. This CDR3 comprises 15 residues. Trimming cost V 7 bases and J 4 bases, with 20 bases left between them.

J is TRBJ2-5 and V is TRBV5-1; possibly TRBD2 for D (6 bases). This clonotype was sampled from a man in his forties with primary liver carcinoma and hepatitis B virus infection. The sequenced material came from liver tumor tissue from sampling region 2. Specified subset: tumor region T2, inferior pole. As DNA, the CDR3 is TGCGCCAGCGGCTGGGGGGACTCGCCTACAGAGACCCAGTACTTC. Its protein product is CASGWGDSPTETQYF.